The present T cell receptor (beta chain) was sequenced within a study of blood T cell repertoires in COVID-19 (dated by TCRdb to 2019 to 2021). Background for the entire study: Samples covering the acute and convalescent phases of COVID-19 were provided by collaborators in the United States, Italy and Spain. The material from the prospective study consisted of cDNA or gDNA derived from T cells, B-cell-depleted T cells, or PBMCs. The dataset comprised deeply sampled blood TCRbeta repertoires from subjects exposed to, actively infected with, or recovered from COVID-19. The repertoires were released in a freely available public database intended as a resource for research on the immune response to SARS-CoV-2. The samples were drawn from two sources: the first 160 participants of the ongoing ImmuneRACE study, and 1,200 or so subjects contributed by 6 global collaborators. Sample metadata almost always included a de-identified subject ID, COVID-19 status, age in years and sex. Where HLA class I and class II types were available, the types were taken from metadata supplied by the sample provider, not from assay-based typing. Points the paper makes about the study in general: The amount of clinical and demographic metadata varied by source and participant and was provided uncurated.

Each collaborating institution followed its own protocols to collect whole blood in K2EDTA tubes. For TCRbeta analysis, collaborators shipped samples in one of three forms: frozen whole blood, isolated PBMCs, or DNA extracted from either of those sample types. Concerning this clone itself: The antigen it binds to is not known. No base quality values were provided; no much bigger clone lies one nucleotide off.

Cut back by 3 bases and 0 bases, the V and J ends lie 9 bases apart. Counted from cysteine to phenylalanine, this CDR3 has 15 amino acids. Kept here is only the CDR3 DNA, which spans 45 bases and is read in frame from base 1. CDR1 MNHNS and CDR2 SASEGT were looked up in the germline V gene. TCRbeta CDR3 regions were amplified from genomic DNA by means of the immunoSEQ Assay, a bias-controlled multiplex PCR. The published analysis was carried out like this. Within the assay, amplification of reference gene primers was used to estimate how many nucleated cells each sample contained. Sequence reads were collapsed and filtered to measure the absolute abundance of every unique TCRbeta CDR3 rearrangement. For each sample, productive Simpson clonality was calculated as the square root of Simpson's diversity index across productive rearrangements. The table comes from immuneACCESS by way of TCRdb, which keeps in-frame sequences with V and J called. Part of the clones is missing from these tables; in studies checked, under half for an unresolved V gene and the rest for unknown reasons. V, J and clone size are taken as reported in that table, and D and trimming were inferred from the DNA itself. In all, the sample holds some 100,000 clones, and over 75% of those were seen once. About 4.2% of the sample belongs to the ten largest clones.

The chain couples TRBV6-1 to TRBJ1-5, with the D segment identity uncertain. The sequenced sample was peripheral blood. This TCR came from a man between 60 and 70 years old with acute or convalescent COVID-19. The CDR3 corresponds to CASSDRTASNQPQHF. The nucleotides read TGTGCCAGCAGTGATAGAACAGCTAGCAATCAGCCCCAGCATTTT.